Below, 12 T cell receptor beta chains from the same sample are listed, as sequenced in a study of CD8+CD57+ T cells in acquired aplastic anemia. CDR3 and TCR beta VDJ profiling relied on genomic DNA as the template. TCRdb used MiXCR to reprocess the reads, holding one entry per CDR3 protein. The data contain approximately 150,000 distinct CDR3 sequences, around half of them seen just once; the ten biggest clones take up roughly 1.2%. The sequenced patients had an expansion of CD8+CD57+ cells seen by flow cytometry. Input material: sorted CD4+, CD8+, or CD8+CD57+ T cells (not recorded which) from PBMCs. Every receptor here comes from a human donor with aplastic anemia.

The genes are TRBV2 and TRBJ2-3; tentatively, D is TRBD1 (5 bases). The CDR3 consists of 13 residues. CDR1 is SNHLY and CDR2 is FYNNEI in the germline V gene. V lost 7 bases, J lost 0 bases, and 8 bases lay in between. The DNA for the CDR3 is TGTGCCAGCACAGGGTGGAGCACAGATACGCAGTATTTT. Translation: CASTGWSTDTQYF. Together with reference TRBV2 and TRBJ2-3, the CDR3 gives the full variable domain: EPEVTQTPSHQVTQMGQEVILRCVPISNHLYFYWYRQILGQKVEFLVSFYNNEISEKSEIFDDQFSVERPDGSNFTLKIRSTKLEDSAMYFCASTGWSTDTQYFGPGTRLTVL.

This clonotype showed up many times. The chain carries TRBV3-1 and TRBJ1-6; D ambiguous. Germline assignment: CDR1 LGHDT and CDR2 YNNKEL (reference sequence). V was cut by 1 base and J by 7 bases, with 14 bases left in between. The CDR3 sequence is 16 residues long. In nucleotides, the CDR3 is TGTGCCAGCAGCCAAGGGGCGGACGTTCCAAATTCACCCCTCCACTTT. It encodes CASSQGADVPNSPLHF.

The chain has TRBV2 and TRBJ1-2; weak D call: TRBD1 (6 bases). The germline V and J ends were trimmed by 1 base and 4 bases, with 10 bases remaining between them. Per the germline V gene, CDR1 is SNHLY and CDR2 is FYNNEI. The CDR3 runs 14 residues. In nucleotides, the CDR3 is TGTGCCAGCAGTGAAGGGCAGGGGAGCTATGGCTACACCTTC. It specifies CASSEGQGSYGYTF. Supplemented by reference TRBV2 and TRBJ1-2, the full variable domain reads EPEVTQTPSHQVTQMGQEVILRCVPISNHLYFYWYRQILGQKVEFLVSFYNNEISEKSEIFDDQFSVERPDGSNFTLKIRSTKLEDSAMYFCASSEGQGSYGYTFGSGTRLTVV.

As for this clonotype: A much larger clone is a single base away; this may be a read error. V gene TRBV20-1 combines with J gene TRBJ2-5, with D tentatively TRBD1 (5 bases). Germline-derived CDR1 and CDR2 are DFQATT and SNEGSKA (reference sequence). This CDR3 spans 15 amino acids. The CDR3 DNA follows: TGCGGTGTCCCCCAAAGAACTGGCAGGGAAGAGACCCAGTACTTC. Residues: CGVPQRTGREETQYF.

The chain joins TRBV12-3 or TRBV12-4 to TRBJ1-1; 7 nucleotides align to TRBD1. V shed 3 bases and J 3 bases; nucleotides not matched to a gene: 13. This CDR3 contains 17 residues. CDR3 nucleotides: TGTGCCAGCAGTTTCCAACGCGCGACAGGGTTGGACACTGAAGCTTTCTTT. It specifies CASSFQRATGLDTEAFF.

The CDR3 sequence is CASGLGKDTQYF. CDR3 bases: TGTGCTAGTGGTTTGGGGAAGGATACGCAGTATTTT. V gene TRBV12-5 combines with J gene TRBJ2-3; D unresolved. CDR1 is LGHNT and CDR2 is FRNRAP in the germline V gene. The V end lost 1 base, the J end lost 6 bases, and 5 bases lay between the germline ends. The CDR3 covers 12 residues. Full variable domain (remainder filled in from reference TRBV12-5 and TRBJ2-3): DARVTQTPRHKVTEMGQEVTMRCQPILGHNTVFWYRQTMMQGLELLAYFRNRAPLDDSGMPKDRFSAEMPDATLATLKIQPSEPRDSAVYFCASGLGKDTQYFGPGTRLTVL.

V usage is TRBV10-3 and J usage is TRBJ1-2; 10 bases match TRBD1. CDR1 and CDR2 (germline): ENHRY, SYGVKD. CDR3 length: 15 amino acids. The CDR3 DNA follows: TGTGTCAGCCGACAGGAGACAGGGGGCCTCCTGGGCTACACCTTC. This translates into CVSRQETGGLLGYTF.

The chain uses TRBV20-1 and TRBJ1-1; 9 nucleotides line up with TRBD1. J was trimmed by 4 bases and V by 1 base; bases with no gene match: 7. The CDR3 is made up of 15 amino acids. Germline-derived CDR1 and CDR2 are DFQATT and SNEGSKA (reference sequence). CDR3 sequence: CSARGDREDATEAFF. The CDR3 DNA reads as TGCAGTGCTAGAGGGGACAGGGAGGATGCCACTGAAGCTTTCTTT.

This clonotype was observed a single time. CDR3 residues: CASSDRRGGADTQYF. As DNA, the CDR3 is TGTGCCAGCAGTGATCGTAGGGGGGGTGCAGATACGCAGTATTTT. This rearrangement joins TRBV25-1 to TRBJ2-3, with D tentatively TRBD2 (7 bases). This CDR3 comprises 15 residues. The V and J ends lost 3 bases and 4 bases respectively, with 14 bases between them. Germline V CDR1 and CDR2: MGHDK, SYGVNS.

A word on this clonotype: This may arise from a read error, as a much more abundant clone is one base away. The gene calls are TRBV6-1 and TRBJ1-4; D unresolved. The germline gives CDR1 MNHNS, CDR2 SASEGT. Trimming removed 2 bases from V and 17 bases from J, with 18 bases in between. This CDR3 region has 13 residues. The CDR3 DNA is TGTGCCAGCAGTGAAACACATAGTCGGACCGCATTTTTT. Translation gives CASSETHSRTAFF.

The chain recombines TRBV6-2 or TRBV6-3 with TRBJ1-2, with D unclear. The CDR3 runs to 12 residues. Trimming stripped 7 bases from V and 0 bases from J, with 6 bases between. CDR1 is MNHEY and CDR2 is SVGEGT in the germline V gene. The CDR3 loop is CASNSANYGYTF. CDR3 nucleotide sequence: TGTGCCAGCAATAGCGCTAACTATGGCTACACCTTC.

The chain joins TRBV11-2 to TRBJ2-7; 8 bases line up with TRBD1. V was pared by 3 bases and J by 2 bases, with 3 bases of the junction left unmatched. The CDR3 contains 14 residues. The germline V gene has CDR1 SGHAT and CDR2 FQNNGV. The CDR3 DNA reads TGTGCCAGCAGCTTCGGACAGGGACCCTACGAGCAGTACTTC. This gives the protein CASSFGQGPYEQYF.